The sequence of this T cell receptor beta chain was determined in a study of blood T cells in healthy people across ages. Comment on this clonotype: Antigen: not known. A read error may account for a junction end that differs from germline.

Extracted total RNA amounted to at least 6 micrograms for each sample. A second 7 to 11 cycle PCR used barcoded and J-beta primers. Via MiXCR, TCRdb re-called the 5' RACE reads, giving one row per CDR3 protein. The sample holds 650,000 to 1,000,000 distinct CDR3 sequences; 35% to 40% are singletons and the top ten take 13%. This CDR3 region has 15 residues. Germline-derived CDR1 and CDR2 are MNHNS and SASEGT. The study, taken as a whole, reports: Naive and antigen-experienced cells could not be conclusively compared, given unsorted PBMCs.

Material: blood. This clonotype was obtained from a man aged 18 to 30 in good health. The V call is TRBV6-1, the J call TRBJ2-4; 8 bases line up with TRBD1. The assigned J gene may be wrong: the sequence end matches TRBJ2-7 better. CDR3 residues: CASSEAQGAAYEQYF. The CDR3, as DNA: TGTGCCAGCAGCGAAGCCCAGGGGGCCGCCTACGAGCAGTACTTC.